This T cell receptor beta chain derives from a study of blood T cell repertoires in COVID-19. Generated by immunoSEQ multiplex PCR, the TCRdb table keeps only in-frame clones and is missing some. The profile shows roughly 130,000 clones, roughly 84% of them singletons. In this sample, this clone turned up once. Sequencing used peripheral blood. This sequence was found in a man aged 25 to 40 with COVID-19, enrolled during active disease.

The DNA for the CDR3 is TGTGCCAGTAGTATTGGAGGGGGCGCCGCTGGGGCCAACGTCCTGACTTTC. Residues: CASSIGGGAAGANVLTF. The V and J genes are TRBV19 and TRBJ2-6, with D tentatively TRBD1 (7 bases). V lost 3 bases, J lost 2 bases, and 14 bases lay in between. This CDR3 is built from 17 residues. Germline loops: CDR1 LNHDA, CDR2 SQIVND (reference sequence).